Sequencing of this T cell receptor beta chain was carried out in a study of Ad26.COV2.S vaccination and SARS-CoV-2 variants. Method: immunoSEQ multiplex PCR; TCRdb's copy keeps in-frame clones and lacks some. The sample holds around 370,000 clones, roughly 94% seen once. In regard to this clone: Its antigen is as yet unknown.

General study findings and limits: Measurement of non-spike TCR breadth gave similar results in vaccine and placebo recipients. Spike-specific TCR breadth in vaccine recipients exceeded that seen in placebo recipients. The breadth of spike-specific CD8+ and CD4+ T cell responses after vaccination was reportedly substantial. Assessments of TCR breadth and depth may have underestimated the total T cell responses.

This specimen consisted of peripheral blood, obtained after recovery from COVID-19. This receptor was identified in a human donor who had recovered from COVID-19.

The CDR3, as DNA: TGTGCCAGCAGTTTTTTCAGGAATACTGAAGCTTTCTTT. This codes for CASSFFRNTEAFF. This sequence joins TRBV6-5 and TRBJ1-1; D is uncertain. Germline CDR1 reads MNHEY; CDR2 reads SVGAGI. This CDR3 spans 13 amino acids. Trimming shortened V by 4 bases and J by 5 bases, and 11 bases separated the two germline ends.